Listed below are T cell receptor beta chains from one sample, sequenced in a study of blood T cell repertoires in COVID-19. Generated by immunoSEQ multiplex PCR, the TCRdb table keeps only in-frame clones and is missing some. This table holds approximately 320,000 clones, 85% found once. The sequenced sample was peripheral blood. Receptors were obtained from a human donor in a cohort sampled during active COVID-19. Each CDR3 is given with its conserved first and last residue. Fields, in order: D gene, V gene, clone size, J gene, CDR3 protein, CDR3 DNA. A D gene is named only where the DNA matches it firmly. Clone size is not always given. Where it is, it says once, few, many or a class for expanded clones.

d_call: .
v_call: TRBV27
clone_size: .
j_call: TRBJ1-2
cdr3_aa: CASSLSSNYGYTF
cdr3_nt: TGTGCCAGCAGTTTATCCTCTAACTATGGCTACACCTTC

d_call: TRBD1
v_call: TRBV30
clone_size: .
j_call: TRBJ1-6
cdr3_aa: CAWNSGQGISPLHF
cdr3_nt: TGTGCCTGGAATTCCGGACAGGGGATTTCACCCCTCCACTTT

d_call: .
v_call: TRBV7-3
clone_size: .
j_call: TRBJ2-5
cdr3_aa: CASSPGGVETQYF
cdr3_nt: TGTGCCAGCAGCCCTGGAGGGGTCGAGACCCAGTACTTC

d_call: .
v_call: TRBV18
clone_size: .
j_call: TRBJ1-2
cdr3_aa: CASSPPPPDGYTF
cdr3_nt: TGTGCCAGCTCACCACCCCCCCCCGATGGCTACACCTTC

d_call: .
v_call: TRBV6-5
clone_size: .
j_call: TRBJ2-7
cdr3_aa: CASSYGRGFYEQYF
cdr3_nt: TGTGCCAGCAGTTACGGCCGGGGTTTCTACGAGCAGTACTTC

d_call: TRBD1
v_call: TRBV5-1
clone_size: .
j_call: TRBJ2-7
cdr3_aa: CASSFTGGTYEQYF
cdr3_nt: TGCGCCAGCAGCTTCACAGGGGGAACCTACGAGCAGTACTTC

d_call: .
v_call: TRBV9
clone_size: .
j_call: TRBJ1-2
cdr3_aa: CASTELTGPYGYTF
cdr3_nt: TGTGCCAGCACCGAATTAACAGGTCCCTATGGCTACACCTTC

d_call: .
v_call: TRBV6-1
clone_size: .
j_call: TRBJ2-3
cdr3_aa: CTSSDLREGQYF
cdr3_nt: TGTACCAGCAGTGATCTCAGGGAAGGGCAGTATTTT

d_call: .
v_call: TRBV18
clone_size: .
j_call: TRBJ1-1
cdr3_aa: CASSEGAHTEAFF
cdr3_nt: TGTGCCAGCTCAGAGGGAGCTCACACTGAAGCTTTCTTT

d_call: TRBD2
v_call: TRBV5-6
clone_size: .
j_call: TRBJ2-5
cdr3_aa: CASSFSGEETQYF
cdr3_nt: TGTGCCAGCAGCTTTAGCGGGGAAGAGACCCAGTACTTC

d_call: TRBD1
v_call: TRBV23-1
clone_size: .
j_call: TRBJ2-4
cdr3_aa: CASTHRDREEGKNIQYF
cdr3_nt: TGCGCCAGCACCCACCGGGACAGGGAAGAGGGGAAAAACATTCAGTACTTC

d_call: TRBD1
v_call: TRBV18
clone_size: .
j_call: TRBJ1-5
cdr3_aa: CASSPIMSGGGNQPQHF
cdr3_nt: TGTGCCAGCTCACCAATAATGTCAGGGGGCGGCAATCAGCCCCAGCATTTT

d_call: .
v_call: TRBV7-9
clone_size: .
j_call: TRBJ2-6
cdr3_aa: CASSSKGGQTVSGANVLTF
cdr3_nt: TGTGCCAGCAGCTCAAAGGGTGGACAAACGGTCTCTGGGGCCAACGTCCTGACTTTC

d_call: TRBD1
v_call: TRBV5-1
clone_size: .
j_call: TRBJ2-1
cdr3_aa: CASSSAGTGANEQFF
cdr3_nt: TGCGCCAGCAGCTCAGCCGGGACAGGGGCCAATGAGCAGTTCTTC

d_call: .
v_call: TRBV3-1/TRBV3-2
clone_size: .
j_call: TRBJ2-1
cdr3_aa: CASSLPGHSTDEQFF
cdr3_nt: TGTGCCAGCAGCCTACCAGGGCACTCCACTGATGAGCAGTTCTTC

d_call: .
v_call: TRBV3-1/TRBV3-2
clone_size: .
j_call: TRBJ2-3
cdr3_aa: CASSQVRTMEDTQYF
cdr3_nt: TGTGCCAGCAGCCAAGTTAGGACTATGGAAGATACGCAGTATTTT

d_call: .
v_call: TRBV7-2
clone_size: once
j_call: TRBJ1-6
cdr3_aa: CASSLMTANNSPLHF
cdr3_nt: TGTGCCAGCAGCTTAATGACAGCTAATAATTCACCCCTCCACTTT

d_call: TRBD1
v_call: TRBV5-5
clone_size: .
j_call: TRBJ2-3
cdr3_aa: CASSRTGHTDTQYF
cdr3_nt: TGTGCCAGCAGCCGGACAGGCCACACAGATACGCAGTATTTT

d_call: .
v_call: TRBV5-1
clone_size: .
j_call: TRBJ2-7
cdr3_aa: CASSVTDSEVGREQYF
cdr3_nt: TGCGCCAGCAGCGTGACGGATTCGGAAGTGGGGCGCGAGCAGTACTTC

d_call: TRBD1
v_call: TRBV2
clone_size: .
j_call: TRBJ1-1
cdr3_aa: CASSAPGQRTGMNTEAFF
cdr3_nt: TGTGCCAGCAGTGCCCCGGGACAGAGAACAGGCATGAACACTGAAGCTTTCTTT

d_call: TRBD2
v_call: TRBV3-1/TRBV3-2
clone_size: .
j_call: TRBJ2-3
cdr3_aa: CASSRSGGASDTQYF
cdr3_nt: TGTGCCAGCAGCCGTAGCGGGGGGGCCTCAGATACGCAGTATTTT

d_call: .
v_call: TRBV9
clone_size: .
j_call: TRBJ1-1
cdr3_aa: CASSVDLRGSEAFF
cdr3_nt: TGTGCCAGCAGCGTAGACTTACGGGGTTCTGAAGCTTTCTTT

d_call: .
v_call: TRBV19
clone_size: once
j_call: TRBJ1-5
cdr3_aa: CASSRESMSNQPQHF
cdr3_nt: TGTGCCAGTAGTCGGGAATCTATGAGCAATCAGCCCCAGCATTTT

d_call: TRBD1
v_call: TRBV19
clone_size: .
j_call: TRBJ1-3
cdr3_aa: CASRAGQVSGNTIYF
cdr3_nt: TGTGCCAGTAGAGCGGGACAGGTCTCTGGAAACACCATATATTTT

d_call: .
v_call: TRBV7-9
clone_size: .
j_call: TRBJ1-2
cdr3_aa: CASSLQGGGGYTF
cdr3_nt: TGTGCCAGCAGCTTGCAGGGAGGTGGTGGCTACACCTTC

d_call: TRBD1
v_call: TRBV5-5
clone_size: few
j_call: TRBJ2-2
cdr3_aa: CASSTGQGITGELFF
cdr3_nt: TGTGCCAGCAGCACGGGACAGGGTATAACCGGGGAGCTGTTTTTT

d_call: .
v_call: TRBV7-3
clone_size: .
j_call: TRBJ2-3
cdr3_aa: CASSLKGMGTDTQYF
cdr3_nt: TGTGCCAGCAGCTTAAAGGGGATGGGCACAGATACGCAGTATTTT

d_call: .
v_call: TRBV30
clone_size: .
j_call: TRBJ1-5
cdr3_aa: CAWSRGLGGNQPQHF
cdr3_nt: TGTGCCTGGAGCAGGGGTTTGGGGGGCAATCAGCCCCAGCATTTT

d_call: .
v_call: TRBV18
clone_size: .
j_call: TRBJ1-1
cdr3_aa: CASSSGNTEAFF
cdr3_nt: TGTGCCAGCTCATCAGGGAACACTGAAGCTTTCTTT

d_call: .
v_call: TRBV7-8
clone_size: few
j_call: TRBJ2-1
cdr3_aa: CASSLGSSLDEQFF
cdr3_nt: TGTGCCAGCAGCTTAGGCTCTAGCTTGGATGAGCAGTTCTTC

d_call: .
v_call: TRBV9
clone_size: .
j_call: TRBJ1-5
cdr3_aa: CASSVESENQPQHF
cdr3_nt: TGTGCCAGCAGCGTAGAGTCAGAAAATCAGCCCCAGCATTTT